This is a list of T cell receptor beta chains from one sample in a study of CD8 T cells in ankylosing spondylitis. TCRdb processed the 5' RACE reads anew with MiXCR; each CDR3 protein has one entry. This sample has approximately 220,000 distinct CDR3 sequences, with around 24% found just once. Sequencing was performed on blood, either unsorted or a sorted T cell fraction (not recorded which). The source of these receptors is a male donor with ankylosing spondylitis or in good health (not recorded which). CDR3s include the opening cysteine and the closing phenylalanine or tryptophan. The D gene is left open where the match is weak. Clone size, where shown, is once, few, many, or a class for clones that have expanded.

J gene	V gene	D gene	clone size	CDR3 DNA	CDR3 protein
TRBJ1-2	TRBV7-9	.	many	TGTGCCAGCAGCTTAGACTGGACGGTGGGAACTAACTATGGCTACACCTTC	CASSLDWTVGTNYGYTF
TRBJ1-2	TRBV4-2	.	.	TGTGCCAGCAGCCAAGGGGGAGCTAGTAACTATGGCTACACTTTC	CASSQGGASNYGYTF
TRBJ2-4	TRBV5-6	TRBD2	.	TGTGCCAGCAGCTTGGCGGGGGGGAACATTCAGTACTTC	CASSLAGGNIQYF
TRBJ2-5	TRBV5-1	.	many	TGCGCCAGCAGCTATGGGAAGGGAATAGAGACCCAGTACTTC	CASSYGKGIETQYF
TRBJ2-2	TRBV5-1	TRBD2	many	TGCGCCAGCAGAGAACCTAGCGGGAGCATCACCGGGGAGCTGTTTTTT	CASREPSGSITGELFF
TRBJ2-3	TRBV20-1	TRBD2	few	TGCAGTGCTAGAGATGGGTCTAGCGGAACAGATACGCAGTATTTT	CSARDGSSGTDTQYF
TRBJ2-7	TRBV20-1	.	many	TGCAGTGCCCCAGGGGACTCCTACGAGCAGTACTTC	CSAPGDSYEQYF
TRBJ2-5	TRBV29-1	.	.	TGCAGCGTTAGCCTCTCACAAGAGACCCAGTACTTC	CSVSLSQETQYF
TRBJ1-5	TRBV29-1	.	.	TGCAGCGTGTCTACAGGGCGCAATCAGCCCCAGCATTTT	CSVSTGRNQPQHF
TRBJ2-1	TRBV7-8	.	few	TGTGCCAGCAGCCCAGCGAGTGGGTGGGACAATGAGCAGTTCTTC	CASSPASGWDNEQFF
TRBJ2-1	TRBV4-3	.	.	TGCGCCAGCAGCCAAGATTGGTCCCCCCAGTTCTTC	CASSQDWSPQFF
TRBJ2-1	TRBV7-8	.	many	TGTGCCAGCAGCCGACTAGTGGGGAACAATGAGCAGTTCTTC	CASSRLVGNNEQFF
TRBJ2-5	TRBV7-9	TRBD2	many	TGTGCCAGCAGCCCTAGCGGGAGGCGGGAAGAGACCCAGTACTTC	CASSPSGRREETQYF
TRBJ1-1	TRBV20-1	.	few	TGCAGTGCTAGAGATGTCAGGAGGAACACTGAAGCTTTCTTT	CSARDVRRNTEAFF
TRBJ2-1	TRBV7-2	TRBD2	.	TGTGCCAGCACCCGACTAGCGGGAGGGAGAGAGCAGTTCTTC	CASTRLAGGREQFF
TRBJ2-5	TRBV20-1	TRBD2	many	TGCAGTGCAACGCCGGGACTAGGGACCGGGACCCAGTACTTC	CSATPGLGTGTQYF
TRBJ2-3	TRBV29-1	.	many	TGCAGCGTCCATCCACAGGGTCCGGATACGCAGTATTTT	CSVHPQGPDTQYF
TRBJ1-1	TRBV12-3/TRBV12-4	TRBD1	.	TGTGCCAGCACTCCAACGACAGGGGGAGCTTTCTTT	CASTPTTGGAFF
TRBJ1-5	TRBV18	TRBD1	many	TGTGCCAGCTCCCCTCGGGACAGGGAAGGGGATCAGCCCCAGCATTTT	CASSPRDREGDQPQHF
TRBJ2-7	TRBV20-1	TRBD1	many	TGCAGTGCTACCAGGGGGCGAGAGCAGTACTTC	CSATRGREQYF
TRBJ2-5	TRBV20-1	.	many	TGCAGTGCTAGAAGAGTCCCCGGACTGACCCAAGAGACCCAGTACTTC	CSARRVPGLTQETQYF
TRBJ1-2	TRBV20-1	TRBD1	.	TGCAGTGCCGCAACAGGGGTGGGTGGCTACACCTTC	CSAATGVGGYTF
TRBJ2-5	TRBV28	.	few	TGTGCCAGCAGTTTCTGGGGGACCCTGTACTTC	CASSFWGTLYF
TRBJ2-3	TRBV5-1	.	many	TGCGCCAGCAGCTTGGAGGGGGGCGGGAGTGCAGATACGCAGTATTTT	CASSLEGGGSADTQYF
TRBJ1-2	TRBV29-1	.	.	TGCAGCGTTCGGGCAGGGAGTCTACATGGCTACACCTTC	CSVRAGSLHGYTF
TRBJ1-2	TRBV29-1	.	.	TGCAGCGCCCAGGGGTTCTATGGCTACACCTTC	CSAQGFYGYTF
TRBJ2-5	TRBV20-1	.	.	TGCAGTGCCACCCTGGACGGGCCTAAAGAGACCCAGTACTTC	CSATLDGPKETQYF
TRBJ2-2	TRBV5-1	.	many	TGCGCCAGCAACCACGGAGGGGGCGGGTCCGGGGAGCTGTTTTTT	CASNHGGGGSGELFF
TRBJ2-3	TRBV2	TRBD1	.	TGTGCCAGCGGATCTATACAGGGGGCGCGGGGCACAGATACGCAGTATTTT	CASGSIQGARGTDTQYF
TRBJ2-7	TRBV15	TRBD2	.	TGTGCCACCAGCAGAGAGGGGACTAGCTTAGAGCAGTACTTC	CATSREGTSLEQYF
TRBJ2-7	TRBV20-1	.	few	TGCAGTGCTAGAGTGGGAGCCTTCGCCAGCGAGCAGTACTTC	CSARVGAFASEQYF
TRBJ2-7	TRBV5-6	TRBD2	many	TGTGCCAGCAGCTTGGTGTTCAGCGGGAACTCCTACGAGCAGTACTTC	CASSLVFSGNSYEQYF
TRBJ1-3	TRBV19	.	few	TGTGCCAGTAGTCTCGGGCCGACCGCCACCATATATTTT	CASSLGPTATIYF
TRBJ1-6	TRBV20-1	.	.	TGCAGTGCTAGAGACGGGACGTATAATTCACCCCTCCACTTT	CSARDGTYNSPLHF
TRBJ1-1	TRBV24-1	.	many	TGTGCCACCAGCAGTGATATGAACACTGAAGCTTTCTTT	CATSSDMNTEAFF
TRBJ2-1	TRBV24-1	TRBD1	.	TGTGCCACCAGTGATTTAAGGGACAGGGTCTTCTTC	CATSDLRDRVFF
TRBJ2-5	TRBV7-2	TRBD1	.	TGTGCCAGCAGCTTAGTTGGCCAGGGGGCGCGTGAGACCCAGTACTTC	CASSLVGQGARETQYF
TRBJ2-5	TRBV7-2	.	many	TGTGCCAGCAGCTTAAAATTTGGCAGTTGGATTCAAGAGACCCAGTACTTC	CASSLKFGSWIQETQYF
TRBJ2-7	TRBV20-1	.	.	TGCAGTGCCCCCTTAGGGGGGCTAGGAAGCGAGCAGTACTTC	CSAPLGGLGSEQYF